This T cell receptor (beta chain) is from a study of CD8 T cells in ankylosing spondylitis. Each CDR3 protein gets one entry after TCRdb re-called the 5' RACE reads with MiXCR. The table has a few hundred thousand distinct CDR3 sequences, over 15% seen once. Study-level points and caveats: Disease-linked clones were reportedly significantly enriched in matched ankylosing spondylitis synovial fluid. Prior literature has documented some motif variants in synovial fluid and blood from reactive arthritis.

Notes on this clonotype: Its antigen is still unknown.

Per the germline V gene, CDR1 is SEHNR and CDR2 is FQNEAQ (reference sequence). V was shortened by 1 base and J by 2 bases, with 5 bases between the two germline ends. The CDR3 has 14 amino acids. The genes are TRBV7-9 and TRBJ2-2; D is ambiguous. The sequence was collected from a male donor with ankylosing spondylitis or in good health (not recorded which). Sequencing was carried out using blood, either unsorted or a sorted T cell fraction (not recorded which). The CDR3 DNA follows: TGTGCCAGCAGCTTAGTGCAAAACACCGGGGAGCTGTTTTTT. As protein: CASSLVQNTGELFF.